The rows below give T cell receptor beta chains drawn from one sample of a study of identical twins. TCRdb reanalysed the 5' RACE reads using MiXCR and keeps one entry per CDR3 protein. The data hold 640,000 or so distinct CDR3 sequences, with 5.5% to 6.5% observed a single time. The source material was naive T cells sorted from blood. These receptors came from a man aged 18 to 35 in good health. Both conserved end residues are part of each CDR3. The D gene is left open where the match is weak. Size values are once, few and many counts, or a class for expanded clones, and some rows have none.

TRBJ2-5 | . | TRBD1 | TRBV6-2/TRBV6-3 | CASSHGQGVQETQYF
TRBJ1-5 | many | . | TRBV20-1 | CSARVPPGRGNQPQHF
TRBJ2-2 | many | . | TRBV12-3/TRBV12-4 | CASSRTGELFF
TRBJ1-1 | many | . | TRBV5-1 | CASSFIQGEAFF
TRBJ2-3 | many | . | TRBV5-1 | CASRRSTDTQYF
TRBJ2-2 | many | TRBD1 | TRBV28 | CASSEPGGESLTGELFF
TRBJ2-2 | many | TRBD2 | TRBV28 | CASRRTSGSIGELFF
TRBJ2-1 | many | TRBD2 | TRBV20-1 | CSARAWASGRGEQFF
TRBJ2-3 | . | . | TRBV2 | CASTQGALTDTQYF
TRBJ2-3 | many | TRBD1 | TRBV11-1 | CASSSGTGRTDTQYF
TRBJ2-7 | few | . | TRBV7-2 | CASSFIGTLYEQYF
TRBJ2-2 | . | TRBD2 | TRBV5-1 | CASSLVERGDTGELFF
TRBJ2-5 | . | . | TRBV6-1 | CASSGEIQETQYF
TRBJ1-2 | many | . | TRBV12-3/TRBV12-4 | CASIRGAREGYTF
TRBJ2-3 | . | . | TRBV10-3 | CASTRDGTSTDTQYF
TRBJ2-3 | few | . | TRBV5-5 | CASSWTEGRDTQYF
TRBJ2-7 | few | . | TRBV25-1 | CASSEFGGLPSYEQYF
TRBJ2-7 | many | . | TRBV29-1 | CSVEWVQGYEQYF
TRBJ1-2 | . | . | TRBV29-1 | CSVSPADRSPYGYTF
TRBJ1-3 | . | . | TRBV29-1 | CSVRRGSDTIYF
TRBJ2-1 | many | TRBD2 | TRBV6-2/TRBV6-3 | CASTPLAWSSYNEQFF
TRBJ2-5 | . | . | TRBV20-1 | CSARRGQNKETQYF
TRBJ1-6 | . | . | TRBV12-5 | CASGFGPLGSPLHF
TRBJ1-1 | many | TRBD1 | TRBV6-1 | CASSENRGTEAFF
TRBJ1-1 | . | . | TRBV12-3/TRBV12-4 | CASSWGRMNTEAFF
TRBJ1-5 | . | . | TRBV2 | CASSDPGALQPQHF
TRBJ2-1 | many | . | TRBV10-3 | CAISEYGSYNEQFF
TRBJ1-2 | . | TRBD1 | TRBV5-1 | CASSLKGTADGYTF
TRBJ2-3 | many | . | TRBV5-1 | CASSSLDGLGADTQYF
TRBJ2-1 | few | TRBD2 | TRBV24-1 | CATSDFGGRSHNEQFF
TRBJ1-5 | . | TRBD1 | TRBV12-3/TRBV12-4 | CASSFMGTAYSNQPQHF
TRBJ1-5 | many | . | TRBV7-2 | CASTAWAGTTQPQHF
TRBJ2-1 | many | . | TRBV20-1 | CSVRGEYNEQFF
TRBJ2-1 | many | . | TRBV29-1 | CSDLRESYNEQFF
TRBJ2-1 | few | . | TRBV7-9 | CASSTTWQFF
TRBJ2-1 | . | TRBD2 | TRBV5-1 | CASSLGVLAEFYNEQFF
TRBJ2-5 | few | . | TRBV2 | CASMGIQETQYF
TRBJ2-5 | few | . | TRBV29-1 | CSVVGHRAETQYF
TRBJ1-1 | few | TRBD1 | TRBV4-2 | CASSQVDRGGYEAFF
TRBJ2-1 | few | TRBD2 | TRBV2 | CASSGIREVDFF
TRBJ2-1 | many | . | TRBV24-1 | CATAVSSYNEQFF
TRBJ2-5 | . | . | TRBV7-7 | CASSLRHQETQYF
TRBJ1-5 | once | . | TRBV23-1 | CASSPRDISQPQHF
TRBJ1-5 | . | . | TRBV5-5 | CASSLGVIQPQHF
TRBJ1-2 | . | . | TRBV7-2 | CASSSRTRNYGYTF